The 15 T cell receptor beta chains presented below share a single source sample, sequenced in a study of CD8+ T cells in alopecia areata. The treatment was: oral pan-JAK inhibitor, 5-10 mg twice daily. RNA was isolated and reverse transcribed to cDNA, the sequencing template. The assay was immunoSEQ multiplex PCR, and TCRdb's table has in-frame clones only and misses some. The table records 200,000 to 250,000 clones, around three fifths of them present only once. Sequenced material: CD4+ T cells sorted from blood, taken at week 4, from a patient treated with tofacitinib. These TCRs come from a human donor with alopecia areata.

The V call is TRBV29-1, the J call TRBJ2-1; 8 bases are a match to TRBD1. This CDR3 has 12 residues. Germline V gene data show CDR1 as SQVTM and CDR2 as ANQGSEA. J was trimmed by 10 bases and V by 4 bases; bases with no gene match: 6. As DNA, the CDR3 is TGCAGCGTTGGACAGGGGACGCAGGAGCAGTTCTTC. It yields the protein CSVGQGTQEQFF.

The V call is TRBV4-1, the J call TRBJ2-3; 11 bases fit TRBD2. The trim removed 0 bases at V and 0 bases at J, leaving 5 bases unmatched. Germline lookup yields CDR1 MGHRA and CDR2 YSYEKL. The CDR3 sequence is 18 residues long. The CDR3 sequence: CASSQDTSGGPSTDTQYF. In DNA form, the CDR3 reads TGCGCCAGCAGCCAAGACACTAGCGGGGGCCCTAGCACAGATACGCAGTATTTT.

This clone has just a few counts. The chain is built from TRBV10-3 and TRBJ1-1; 8 nucleotides align to TRBD1. The J segment lost 3 bases and the V segment lost 6 bases, leaving 6 bases of the junction unmatched. The germline V gene encodes CDR1 ENHRY and CDR2 SYGVKD. The CDR3 totals 14 residues. This CDR3 is CAISLTGADTEAFF. Here the CDR3 DNA reads TGTGCCATCAGCCTGACAGGGGCGGACACTGAAGCTTTCTTT.

V gene TRBV5-1 combines with J gene TRBJ1-1; D is possibly TRBD1 (6 bases). Germline CDR1 is SGHRS and CDR2 is YFSETQ. The CDR3 runs to 14 residues. The V gene lost 5 bases and the J gene lost 5 bases, with 16 bases spanning the gap. The CDR3 DNA reads TGCGCCAGCAGGCAACAGGGCGCAAGTACTGAAGCTTTCTTT. This translates into CASRQQGASTEAFF.

V and J are TRBV7-9 and TRBJ1-1; 7 bases match TRBD1. Germline CDR1 reads SEHNR; CDR2 reads FQNEAQ (reference sequence). The CDR3 is 15 amino acids. Trimming at V came to 1 base and at J to 5 bases, leaving 7 bases not matched to a gene. For the CDR3, the DNA is TGTGCCAGCAGCTTAGTAGGGACAGTGAGAACTGAAGCTTTCTTT. This encodes CASSLVGTVRTEAFF.

This clone occurred a few times. The chain recombines TRBV29-1 with TRBJ2-3, with 9 bases that match TRBD1. The ends lost 6 bases at V and 5 bases at J; junction bases unmatched: 3. Germline V lookup: CDR1 SQVTM, CDR2 ANQGSEA. The CDR3 is 12 residues long. CDR3: CSVGQGGDTQYF. CDR3 bases: TGCAGCGTGGGACAGGGAGGAGATACGCAGTATTTT.

The gene calls are TRBV5-4 and TRBJ2-2; TRBD2 matches 11 bases. CDR1 is SGHNT and CDR2 is YYREEE in the germline V gene (reference sequence). CDR3 length equals 16 residues. V was clipped by 4 bases and J by 4 bases; unmatched bases: 6. This CDR3 reads CASSATGTSGTGELFF. CDR3 DNA: TGTGCCAGCAGCGCCACCGGGACTAGCGGCACCGGGGAGCTGTTTTTT. Drawing the rest from reference TRBV5-4 and TRBJ2-2, the complete variable domain is ETGVTQSPTHLIKTRGQQVTLRCSSQSGHNTVSWYQQALGQGPQFIFQYYREEENGRGNFPPRFSGLQFPNYSSELNVNALELDDSALYLCASSATGTSGTGELFFGEGSRLTVL.

This chain links TRBV18 with TRBJ1-5; D unclear. V was pared by 2 bases and J by 4 bases, with 9 bases between. CDR3 length equals 14 residues. Germline-derived CDR1 and CDR2 are KGHSH and LQKENI. This chain's CDR3 is CASSPWQSNQPQHF. CDR3 sequence (DNA): TGTGCCAGCTCACCATGGCAGAGTAATCAGCCCCAGCATTTT.

The V gene is TRBV29-1, the J gene TRBJ2-1; no clear D. In germline, CDR1 is SQVTM, CDR2 ANQGSEA. The CDR3 totals 13 residues. The CDR3 nucleotides read TGCAGTGTCGACAAAATTCTCAACAATGAGCAGTTCTTC. Translating gives CSVDKILNNEQFF.

In its sample, this clone was seen a few times. This chain joins TRBV4-3 and TRBJ1-2; D not certain. CDR3 size: 13 residues. In germline, CDR1 is LGHNA, CDR2 YSLEER. Trimming shortened V by 4 bases and J by 8 bases, and 14 bases separated the two germline ends. This CDR3 is CASSPQLAPGYTF. CDR3 DNA: TGCGCCAGCAGCCCACAATTGGCTCCCGGCTACACCTTC.

The chain has TRBV5-1 and TRBJ2-5; a possible D gene is TRBD1 (6 bases). Trimming cost V 2 bases and J 7 bases, with 6 bases left between them. CDR1 is SGHRS and CDR2 is YFSETQ in the germline V gene. The CDR3 runs 11 residues. CDR3 residues: CASSLQGTQYF. The CDR3 nucleotides are TGCGCCAGCAGCTTACAGGGGACCCAGTACTTC.

V and J are TRBV29-1 and TRBJ1-1; D not certain. V was pared by 7 bases and J by 0 bases, with 12 bases between. CDR1 is SQVTM, CDR2 ANQGSEA, per germline. The CDR3 loop spans 13 amino acids. CDR3 bases: TGCAGCGGACGGTTAAAAATGAACACTGAAGCTTTCTTT. Translation: CSGRLKMNTEAFF.

The V gene is TRBV4-3, the J gene TRBJ1-6; 8 bases agree with TRBD1. J was trimmed by 7 bases and V by 4 bases; bases with no gene match: 6. This CDR3 region has 15 residues. CDR1 and CDR2 (germline): LGHNA, YSLEER. The CDR3 DNA sequence: TGCGCCAGCAGCCGACAGGGGTTGGAGAATTCACCCCTCCACTTT. Encoded protein: CASSRQGLENSPLHF.

The chain couples TRBV15 to TRBJ1-6, with 12 nucleotides matching TRBD1. The germline V gene encodes CDR1 LNHNV and CDR2 YYDKDF (reference sequence). CDR3 length equals 19 residues. Trimming at V came to 2 bases and at J to 9 bases, leaving 14 bases not matched to a gene. This CDR3 is CATSRRLGTGGERRSPLHF. The DNA of the CDR3 is TGTGCCACCAGCAGAAGGTTAGGGACAGGGGGCGAGAGGCGTTCACCCCTCCACTTT.

V and J are TRBV4-3 and TRBJ1-2, with D unclear. The CDR3 spans 12 residues. V shed 3 bases and J shed 4 bases, with 6 bases lying between them. Germline V gene data show CDR1 as LGHNA and CDR2 as YSLEER. The CDR3 here is CASSQLGYGYTF. The CDR3 region has the DNA TGCGCCAGCAGCCAGCTAGGCTATGGCTACACCTTC.